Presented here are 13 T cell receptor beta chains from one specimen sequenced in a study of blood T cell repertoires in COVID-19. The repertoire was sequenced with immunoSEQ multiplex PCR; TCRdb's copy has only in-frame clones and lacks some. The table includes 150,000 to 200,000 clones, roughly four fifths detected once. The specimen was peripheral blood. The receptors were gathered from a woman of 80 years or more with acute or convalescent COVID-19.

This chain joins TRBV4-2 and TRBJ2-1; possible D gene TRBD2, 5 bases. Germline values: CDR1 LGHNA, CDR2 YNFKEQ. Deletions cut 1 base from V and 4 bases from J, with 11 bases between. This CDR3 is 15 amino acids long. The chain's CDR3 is CASSQGLAFYNEQFF. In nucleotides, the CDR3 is TGTGCCAGCAGCCAAGGGCTAGCATTTTACAATGAGCAGTTCTTC.

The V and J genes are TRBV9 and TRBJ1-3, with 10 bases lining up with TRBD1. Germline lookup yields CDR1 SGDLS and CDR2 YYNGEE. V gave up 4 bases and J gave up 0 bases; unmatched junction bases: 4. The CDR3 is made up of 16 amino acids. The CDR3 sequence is CASSLRDRGSGNTIYF. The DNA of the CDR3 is TGTGCCAGCAGCCTCAGGGACAGGGGCTCTGGAAACACCATATATTTT.

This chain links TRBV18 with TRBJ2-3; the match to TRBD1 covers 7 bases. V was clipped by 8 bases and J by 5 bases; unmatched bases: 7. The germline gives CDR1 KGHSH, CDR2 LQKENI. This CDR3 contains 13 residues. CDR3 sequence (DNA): TGTGCCAGCCGACCAAGGACAGGAGATACGCAGTATTTT. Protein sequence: CASRPRTGDTQYF.

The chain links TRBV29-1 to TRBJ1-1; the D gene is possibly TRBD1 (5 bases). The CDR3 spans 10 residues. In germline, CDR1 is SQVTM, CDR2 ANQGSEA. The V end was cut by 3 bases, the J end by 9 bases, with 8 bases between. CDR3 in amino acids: CSVDGGKAFF. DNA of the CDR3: TGCAGCGTTGATGGGGGGAAAGCTTTCTTT.

CDR3 bases: TGTGCCAGCAGCTTACAGGGGGTTTACACTGAAGCTTTCTTT. This translates into CASSLQGVYTEAFF. This rearrangement joins TRBV5-6 to TRBJ1-1; 8 bases align to TRBD1. This CDR3 is built from 14 residues. V shed 2 bases, J shed 3 bases, and the junction held 3 bases outside the gene matches. Germline loops: CDR1 SGHDT, CDR2 YYEEEE.

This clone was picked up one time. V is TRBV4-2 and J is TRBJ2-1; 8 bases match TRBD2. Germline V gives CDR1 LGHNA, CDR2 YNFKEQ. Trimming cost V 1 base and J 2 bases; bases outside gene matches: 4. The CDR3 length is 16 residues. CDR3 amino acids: CASSQVSGGAYNEQFF. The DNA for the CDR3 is TGTGCCAGCAGCCAAGTCTCGGGGGGGGCCTACAATGAGCAGTTCTTC.

In DNA form, the CDR3 reads TGTGCCAGCAGCTTAGCCGGAGCCAGGGTCGAAGGGGGCTACACCTTC. This encodes CASSLAGARVEGGYTF. This rearrangement joins TRBV7-9 to TRBJ1-2; D possibly corresponds to TRBD1 (5 bases). The CDR3 loop spans 16 amino acids. Germline V gene data show CDR1 as SEHNR and CDR2 as FQNEAQ (reference sequence). V lost 0 bases and J lost 8, with 19 bases in between. Filled out from reference TRBV7-9 and TRBJ1-2, the complete variable domain reads DTGVSQNPRHKITKRGQNVTFRCDPISEHNRLYWYRQTLGQGPEFLTYFQNEAQLEKSRLLSDRFSAERPKGSFSTLEIQRTEQGDSAMYLCASSLAGARVEGGYTFGSGTRLTVV.

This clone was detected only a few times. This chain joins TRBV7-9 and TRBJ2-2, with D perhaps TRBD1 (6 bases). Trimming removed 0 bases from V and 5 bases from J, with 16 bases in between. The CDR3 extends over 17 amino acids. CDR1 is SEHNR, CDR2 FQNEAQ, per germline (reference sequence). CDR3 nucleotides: TGTGCCAGCAGCTTAGCCGCCGGGACAACGGGAACCGGGGAGCTGTTTTTT. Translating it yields CASSLAAGTTGTGELFF.

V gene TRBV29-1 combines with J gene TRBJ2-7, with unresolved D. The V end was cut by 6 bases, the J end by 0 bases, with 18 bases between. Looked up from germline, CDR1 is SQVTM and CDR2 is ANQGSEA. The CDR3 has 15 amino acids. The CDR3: CSVLLSDTFSYEQYF. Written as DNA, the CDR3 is TGCAGCGTCCTACTTTCAGACACCTTCTCCTACGAGCAGTACTTC.

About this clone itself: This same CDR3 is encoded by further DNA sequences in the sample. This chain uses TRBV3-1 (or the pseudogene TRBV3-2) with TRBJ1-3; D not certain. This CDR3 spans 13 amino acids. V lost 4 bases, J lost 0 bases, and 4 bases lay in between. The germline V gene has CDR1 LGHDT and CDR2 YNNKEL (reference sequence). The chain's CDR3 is CASSPSSGNTIYF. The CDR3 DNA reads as TGTGCCAGCAGCCCGAGCTCTGGAAACACCATATATTTT.

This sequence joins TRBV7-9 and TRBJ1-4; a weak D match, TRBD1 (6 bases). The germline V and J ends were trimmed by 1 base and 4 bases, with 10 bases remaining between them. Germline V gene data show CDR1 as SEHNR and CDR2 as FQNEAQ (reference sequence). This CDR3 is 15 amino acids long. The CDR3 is CASSLDSGDNEKLFF. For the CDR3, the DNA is TGTGCCAGCAGCTTAGATTCAGGGGATAATGAAAAACTGTTTTTT.

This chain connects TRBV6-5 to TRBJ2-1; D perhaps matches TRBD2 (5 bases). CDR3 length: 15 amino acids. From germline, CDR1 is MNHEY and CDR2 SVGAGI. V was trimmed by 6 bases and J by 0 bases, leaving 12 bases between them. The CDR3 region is CASRRAGSSYNEQFF. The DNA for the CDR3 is TGTGCCAGCAGGAGGGCTGGAAGCTCCTACAATGAGCAGTTCTTC.

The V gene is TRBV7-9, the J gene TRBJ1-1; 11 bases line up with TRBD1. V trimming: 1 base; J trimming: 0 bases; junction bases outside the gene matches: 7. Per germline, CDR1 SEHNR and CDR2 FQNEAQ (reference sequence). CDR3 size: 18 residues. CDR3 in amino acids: CASSLVDRGLFLNTEAFF. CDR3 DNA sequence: TGTGCCAGCAGCTTAGTGGACAGGGGGCTCTTTTTGAACACTGAAGCTTTCTTT.